This T cell receptor (beta chain) comes out of a study of cytomegalovirus exposure and HLA in healthy donors. Points from the study as a whole: There were some public TCRs occurring in many donors, but most TCR sequences were rare.

Notes on this clone: Antigen unknown.

Sequencing was performed with immunoSEQ multiplex PCR; in TCRdb, only in-frame clones are kept and a portion is missing. The sample lists about 220,000 clones, roughly 88% occurring once. This CDR3 is 15 amino acids long. Germline CDR1 and CDR2: MNHEY and SVGAGI. The trim removed 5 bases at V and 7 bases at J, leaving 11 bases unmatched. The sample comprised PBMCs. The genes are TRBV6-5 and TRBJ2-7; 10 nucleotides align to TRBD2. The source of this sequence is a woman aged 18 to 35 in good health and CMV-seronegative. In DNA form, the CDR3 reads TGTGCCAGCAGTACAGTAGCGGGGGGAGCCGGGGAGCAGTACTTC. It encodes CASSTVAGGAGEQYF.